The present T cell receptor beta chain was sequenced within a study of vaccination and CD4 T cells after COVID-19. Study-level information: Post-vaccine specimens were obtained a median 72 days after dose two (range 14 to 241).

As for this clonotype: No antigen is known for it.

As to treatment: 10-day PBMC culture with coronavirus spike peptide pools or control peptides (ViraFEST assay). These CD4+ T cells came from approximately 10-day cultures by negative selection. Overall study results and limits: Among those convalescent, a median around 89% of reactive clones emerged solely post-vaccination.

Trimming took 0 bases from V and 2 from J, leaving 2 bases between them. This CDR3 contains 13 residues. The germline CDR1 and CDR2 sequences are SGHAT and FQNNGV. Scientists ran DNA taken from cultured CD4+ T cells through the Oncomine TCR Beta short-read assay for sequencing. TCRdb reprocessed the PCR reads with MiXCR, giving one entry per CDR3 protein. Here the sample spans 22,000 or so distinct CDR3 sequences, approximately 29% being singletons. The sequenced sample was cultured CD4+ T cells from blood. The receptor was derived from a human donor with COVID-19. The V call is TRBV11-2, the J call TRBJ2-1; D unresolved. In DNA form, the CDR3 reads TGTGCCAGCAGCTTAGACGCCTACAATGAGCAGTTCTTC. This sequence encodes CASSLDAYNEQFF.